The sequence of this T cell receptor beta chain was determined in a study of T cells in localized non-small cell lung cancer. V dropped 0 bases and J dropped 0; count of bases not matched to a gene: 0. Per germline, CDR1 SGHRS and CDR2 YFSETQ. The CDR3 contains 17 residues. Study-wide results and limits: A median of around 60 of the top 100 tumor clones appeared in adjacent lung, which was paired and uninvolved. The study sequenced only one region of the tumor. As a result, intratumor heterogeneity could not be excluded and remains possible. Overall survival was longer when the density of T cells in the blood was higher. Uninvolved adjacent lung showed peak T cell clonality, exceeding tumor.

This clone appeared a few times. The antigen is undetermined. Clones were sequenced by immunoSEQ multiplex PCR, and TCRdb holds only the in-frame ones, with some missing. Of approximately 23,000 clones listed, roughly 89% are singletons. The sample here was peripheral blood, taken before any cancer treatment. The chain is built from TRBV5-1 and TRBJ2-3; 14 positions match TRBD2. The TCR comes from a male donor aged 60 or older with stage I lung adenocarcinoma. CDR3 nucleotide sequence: TGCGCCAGCAGCTTGGGACTAGCGGGGGGGAGCACAGATACGCAGTATTTT. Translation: CASSLGLAGGSTDTQYF. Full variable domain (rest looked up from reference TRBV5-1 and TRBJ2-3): KAGVTQTPRYLIKTRGQQVTLSCSPISGHRSVSWYQQTPGQGLQFLFEYFSETQRNKGNFPGRFSGRQFSNSRSEMNVSTLELGDSALYLCASSLGLAGGSTDTQYFGPGTRLTVL.